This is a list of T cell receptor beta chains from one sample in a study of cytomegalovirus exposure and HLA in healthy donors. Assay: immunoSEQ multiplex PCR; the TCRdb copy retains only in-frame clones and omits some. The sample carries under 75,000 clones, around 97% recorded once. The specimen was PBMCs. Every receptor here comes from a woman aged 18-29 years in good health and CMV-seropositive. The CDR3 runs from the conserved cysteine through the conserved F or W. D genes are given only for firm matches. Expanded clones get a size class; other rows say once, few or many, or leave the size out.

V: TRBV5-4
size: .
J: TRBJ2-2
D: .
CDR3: CASTNSLRGTGELFF
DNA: TGTGCCAGCACCAATTCTCTCCGAGGAACCGGGGAGCTGTTTTTT

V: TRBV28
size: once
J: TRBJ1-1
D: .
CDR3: CASSRTRMGDTEAFF
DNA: TGTGCCAGCAGTAGAACCAGGATGGGTGACACTGAAGCTTTCTTT

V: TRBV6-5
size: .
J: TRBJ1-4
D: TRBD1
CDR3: CASSWGQFNEKLFF
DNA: TGTGCCAGCAGCTGGGGACAGTTTAATGAAAAACTGTTTTTT

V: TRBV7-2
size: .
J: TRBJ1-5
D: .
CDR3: CASSWGPYSNQPQHF
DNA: TGTGCCAGCAGCTGGGGGCCATATAGCAATCAGCCCCAGCATTTT

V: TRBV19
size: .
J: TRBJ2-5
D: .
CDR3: CASSIGRGRETQYF
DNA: TGTGCCAGTAGTATTGGCAGGGGTAGAGAGACCCAGTACTTC

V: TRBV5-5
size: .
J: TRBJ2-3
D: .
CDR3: CASSLSTVGLDTQYF
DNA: TGTGCCAGCAGCTTGTCGACAGTAGGGTTGGATACGCAGTATTTT

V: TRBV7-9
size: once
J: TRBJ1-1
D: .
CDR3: CASASGGEDTEAFF
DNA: TGTGCCAGCGCCAGCGGGGGTGAGGACACTGAAGCTTTCTTT

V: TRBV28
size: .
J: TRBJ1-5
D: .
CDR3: CASSLRTANQPQHF
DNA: TGTGCCAGCAGTTTAAGGACAGCGAATCAGCCCCAGCATTTT

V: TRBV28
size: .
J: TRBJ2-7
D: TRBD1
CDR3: CASSLGQALYEQYF
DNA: TGTGCCAGCAGTTTGGGACAGGCCCTCTACGAGCAGTACTTC

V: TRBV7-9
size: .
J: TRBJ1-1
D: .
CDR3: CASSFGPGAFF
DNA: .

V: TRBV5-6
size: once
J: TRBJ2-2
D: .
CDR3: CASSTDSTGELFF
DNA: TGTGCCAGCAGCACAGACAGCACCGGGGAGCTGTTTTTT

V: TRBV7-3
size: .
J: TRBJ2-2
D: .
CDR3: CASSRITTGTGELFF
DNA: TGTGCCAGCAGCAGAATCACGACTGGCACCGGGGAGCTGTTTTTT

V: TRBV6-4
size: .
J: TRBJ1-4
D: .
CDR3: CASSAGTEEKLFF
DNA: TGTGCCAGCAGTGCGGGAACGGAAGAAAAACTGTTTTTT

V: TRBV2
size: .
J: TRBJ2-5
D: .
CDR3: CASISRDFNQETQYF
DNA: TGTGCCAGCATCAGCCGGGACTTCAACCAAGAGACCCAGTACTTC

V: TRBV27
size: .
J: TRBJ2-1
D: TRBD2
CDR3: CASSQTTSGLYNEQFF
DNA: TGTGCCAGCAGTCAAACGACTAGCGGGCTCTACAATGAGCAGTTCTTC

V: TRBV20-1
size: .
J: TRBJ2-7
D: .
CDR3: CSGGGGYEQYF
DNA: TGCAGTGGGGGGGGCGGCTACGAGCAGTACTTC

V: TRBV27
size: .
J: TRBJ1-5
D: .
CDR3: CASSLARDQPQHF
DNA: TGTGCCAGCAGTTTAGCCAGGGATCAGCCCCAGCATTTT

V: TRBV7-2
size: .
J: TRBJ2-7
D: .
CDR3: CASSFELEIYEQYF
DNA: TGTGCCAGCAGCTTCGAACTGGAGATCTACGAGCAGTACTTC

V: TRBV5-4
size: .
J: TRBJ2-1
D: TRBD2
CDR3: CASSLAWSSGYGEQFF
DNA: TGTGCCAGCAGCTTGGCCTGGTCTAGCGGCTATGGTGAGCAGTTCTTC

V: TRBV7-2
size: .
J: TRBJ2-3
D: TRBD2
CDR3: CASSTRTSVNTDTQYF
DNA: TGTGCCAGCAGCACCCGGACTAGCGTGAACACAGATACGCAGTATTTT

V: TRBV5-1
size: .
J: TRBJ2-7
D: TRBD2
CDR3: CASSLAGGTSHEQYF
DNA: TGCGCCAGCAGCTTGGCCGGCGGGACTAGCCACGAGCAGTACTTC

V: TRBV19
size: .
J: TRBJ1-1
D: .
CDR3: CASSIGRPRNTEAFF
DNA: TGTGCCAGTAGTATAGGGAGACCAAGGAACACTGAAGCTTTCTTT

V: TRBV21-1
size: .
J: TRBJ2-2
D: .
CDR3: CASTLGLAGGGNTGELFF
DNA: TGTGCCAGCACCCTCGGCCTAGCGGGAGGAGGTAACACCGGGGAGCTGTTTTTT

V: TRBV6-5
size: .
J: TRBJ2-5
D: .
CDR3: CASSRGETQYF
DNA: TGTGCCAGCAGCAGGGGAGAGACCCAGTACTTC

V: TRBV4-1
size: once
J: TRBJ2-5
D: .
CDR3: CASSQFGSEETQYF
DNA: TGCGCCAGCAGCCAATTTGGAAGCGAAGAGACCCAGTACTTC

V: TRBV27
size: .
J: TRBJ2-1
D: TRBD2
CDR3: CASSSPGLAGYNEQFF
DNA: TGTGCCAGCAGTTCCCCGGGACTAGCGGGGTACAATGAGCAGTTCTTC

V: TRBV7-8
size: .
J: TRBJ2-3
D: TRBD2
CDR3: CASSPGRVAGDTQYF
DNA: TGTGCCAGCAGCCCCGGCCGGGTAGCGGGAGACACGCAGTATTTT

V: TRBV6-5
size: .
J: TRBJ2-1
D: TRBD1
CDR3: CASSYFTGQGGEQFF
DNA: TGTGCCAGCAGTTACTTCACGGGACAGGGAGGCGAGCAGTTCTTC

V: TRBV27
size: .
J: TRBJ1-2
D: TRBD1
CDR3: CASSLDRVGYTF
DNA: TGTGCCAGCAGTTTAGACAGGGTTGGCTACACCTTC

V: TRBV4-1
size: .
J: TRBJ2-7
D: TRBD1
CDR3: CASSTQGVGTYEQYF
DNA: TGCGCCAGCAGCACCCAGGGGGTCGGTACCTACGAGCAGTACTTC

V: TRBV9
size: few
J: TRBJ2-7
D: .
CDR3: CASSGGSSYEQYF
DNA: TGTGCCAGCAGCGGCGGGTCCTCCTACGAGCAGTACTTC

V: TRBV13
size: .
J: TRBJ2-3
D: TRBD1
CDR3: CASSPGTGTPDTQYF
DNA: TGTGCCAGCAGCCCCGGGACAGGGACACCAGATACGCAGTATTTT

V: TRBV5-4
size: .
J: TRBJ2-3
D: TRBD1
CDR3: CASSAPQQGTTDTQYF
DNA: TGTGCCAGCAGCGCCCCTCAACAGGGGACAACAGATACGCAGTATTTT

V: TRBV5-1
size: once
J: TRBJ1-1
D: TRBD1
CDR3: CASSLEGQPGTEAFF
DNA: TGCGCCAGCAGCTTGGAGGGACAGCCAGGCACTGAAGCTTTCTTT

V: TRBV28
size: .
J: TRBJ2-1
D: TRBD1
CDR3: CASTIGQGAPAYNEQFF
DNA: TGTGCCAGCACCATCGGACAGGGGGCTCCCGCCTACAATGAGCAGTTCTTC

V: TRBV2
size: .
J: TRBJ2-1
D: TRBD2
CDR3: CASISARLAAYNEQFF
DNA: TGTGCCAGCATTAGTGCTCGGCTAGCGGCTTACAATGAGCAGTTCTTC

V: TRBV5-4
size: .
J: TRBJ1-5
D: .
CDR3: CASSLGGTRNNQPQHF
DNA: TGTGCCAGCAGCTTGGGCGGGACGAGAAACAATCAGCCCCAGCATTTT

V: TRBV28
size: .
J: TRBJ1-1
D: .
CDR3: CASRGGETNTEAFF
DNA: TGTGCCAGCAGGGGGGGGGAGACGAACACTGAAGCTTTCTTT

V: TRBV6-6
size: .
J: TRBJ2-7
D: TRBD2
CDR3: CASQLADKYEQYF
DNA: TGTGCCAGCCAACTAGCGGATAAATACGAGCAGTACTTC

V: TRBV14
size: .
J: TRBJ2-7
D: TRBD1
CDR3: CASRLTGDGYEQYF
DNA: TGTGCCAGCAGACTTACAGGGGACGGGTACGAGCAGTACTTC

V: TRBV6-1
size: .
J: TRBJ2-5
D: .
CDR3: CASSEGGGRETQYF
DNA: TGTGCCAGCAGTGAAGGCGGGGGCCGGGAGACCCAGTACTTC

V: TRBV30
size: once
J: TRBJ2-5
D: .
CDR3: CALLTTGQETQYF
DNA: TGTGCCTTACTTACGACAGGCCAAGAGACCCAGTACTTC

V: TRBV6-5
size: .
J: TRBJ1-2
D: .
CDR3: CASSYSTGAYGYTF
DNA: TGTGCCAGCAGTTACTCGACCGGAGCCTATGGCTACACCTTC